These 25 T cell receptor beta chains originate from one sample sequenced in a study of CD8 T cells in Susac syndrome. With random hexamers, reverse transcription was performed on about 0.5 to 1 ug of RNA. MiXCR was run by TCRdb on the immunoSEQ multiplex PCR reads, yielding one entry per CDR3 protein. The sample records 200,000 to 250,000 distinct CDR3 sequences, roughly 95% being singletons. The source material was CD4+ T cells from PBMCs. Receptors originate from a human donor with multiple sclerosis.

The chain combines TRBV9 with TRBJ2-1; either TRBD1 or TRBD2 may supply D (6 bases each). The V and J ends lost 0 bases and 8 bases respectively, with 18 bases between them. The CDR3 is made up of 16 amino acids. The germline gives CDR1 SGDLS, CDR2 YYNGEE. The CDR3 bases are TGTGCCAGCAGCGTAGTGGCCGGGGGCCCCCTCGATGAGCAGTTCTTC. Protein: CASSVVAGGPLDEQFF.

This clonotype was seen only once. The rearrangement links TRBV20-1 to TRBJ2-4, with 9 bases that match TRBD1. CDR3 size: 17 residues. Germline V gene data show CDR1 as DFQATT and CDR2 as SNEGSKA (reference sequence). Germline trimming cut 4 bases from V and 7 bases from J; bases unmatched to any gene: 17. CDR3 bases: TGCAGTGCTATTGGGACAGGGATGATAGGTGGAGGTAACATTCAGTACTTC. Residues: CSAIGTGMIGGGNIQYF.

The chain has TRBV6-5 and TRBJ2-2; D not certain. Germline CDR1 and CDR2: MNHEY and SVGAGI. V was shortened by 0 bases and J by 3 bases, with 11 bases between the two germline ends. The CDR3 sequence is 16 residues long. CDR3 residues: CASSYSFARHTGELFF. The CDR3 DNA sequence: TGTGCCAGCAGTTACTCGTTCGCAAGACACACCGGGGAGCTGTTTTTT.

The chain recombines TRBV11-2 with TRBJ2-6, with D unresolved. V was shortened by 8 bases and J by 0 bases, with 8 bases between the two germline ends. The CDR3 totals 14 residues. The germline V gene has CDR1 SGHAT and CDR2 FQNNGV. This CDR3 is CASRPLSGANVLTF. The CDR3 DNA is TGTGCCAGCCGTCCCCTCTCTGGGGCCAACGTCCTGACTTTC.

The chain recombines TRBV5-1 with TRBJ2-7; TRBD2 agrees at 13 bases. CDR1 and CDR2 from the germline V gene are SGHRS and YFSETQ. The CDR3 runs 14 residues. V gave up 4 bases and J gave up 6 bases; unmatched junction bases: 4. In DNA, the CDR3 is TGCGCCAGCAGCCCCGGGACTAGCGGGGTCGAGCAGTACTTC. Its protein is CASSPGTSGVEQYF.

This sequence joins TRBV7-8 and TRBJ1-4, with 8 positions matching TRBD1. The trim removed 6 bases at V and 2 bases at J, leaving 11 bases unmatched. The CDR3 has 17 amino acids. Germline CDR1 is SGHVS and CDR2 is FQNEAQ. The DNA of the CDR3 is TGTGCCAGCAGGGCCAGGGGGCTCGTTGGGACTAATGAAAAACTGTTTTTT. Translation gives CASRARGLVGTNEKLFF.

This clonotype was picked up a small number of times. V gene TRBV29-1 combines with J gene TRBJ2-7, with TRBD1 matching 9 bases. V lost 7 bases, J lost 1 base, and 2 bases stayed unmatched. This CDR3 has 12 amino acids. CDR1 SQVTM and CDR2 ANQGSEA come from the germline V gene. The CDR3 sequence: CSGQGVSYEQYF. In DNA form, the CDR3 reads TGCAGCGGACAGGGGGTTTCCTACGAGCAGTACTTC.

This chain joins TRBV7-8 and TRBJ1-5; TRBD1 matches at 8 bases. Losses at the gene ends were 3 bases for V and 0 bases for J; bases not matched to a gene: 10. The germline V gene has CDR1 SGHVS and CDR2 FQNEAQ. The length of the CDR3 is 18 residues. For the CDR3, the DNA is TGTGCCAGCAGCTTGGACGGACAGGGTGACTATAGCAATCAGCCCCAGCATTTT. As protein: CASSLDGQGDYSNQPQHF.

The chain employs TRBV12-3 or TRBV12-4 and TRBJ2-5; perhaps TRBD2 as D (5 bases). The CDR3 sequence is 14 residues long. V was trimmed by 6 bases and J by 5 bases, leaving 16 bases between them. CDR3 sequence: CASSPGPRGETQYF. CDR3 nucleotides: TGTGCCAGCAGCCCCGGGCCAAGAGGGGAGACCCAGTACTTC.

The CDR3 nucleotides are TGCAGTGCTAGAGGCACGGACAGACTCTATCAGCCCCAGCATTTT. It yields the protein CSARGTDRLYQPQHF. This rearrangement joins TRBV20-1 to TRBJ1-5, with D possibly matching TRBD1 (6 bases). This CDR3 comprises 15 residues. CDR1 and CDR2 from the germline V gene are DFQATT and SNEGSKA (reference sequence). V was cut by 1 base and J by 5 bases, with 15 bases left in between.

The CDR3 spells CASGRGREQETQYF. The DNA for the CDR3 is TGTGCCAGCGGGAGGGGCCGGGAACAAGAGACCCAGTACTTC. The V call is TRBV7-2, the J call TRBJ2-5; 7 positions match TRBD2. The CDR3 is 14 amino acids. Unmatched junction bases numbered 8, after V lost 8 bases and J lost 2 bases. Germline V gene lookup returns CDR1 SGHTA and CDR2 FQGNSA.

The chain links TRBV5-1 to TRBJ1-1, with D possibly matching TRBD1 (6 bases). In germline, CDR1 is SGHRS, CDR2 YFSETQ. The CDR3 is 15 residues long. Trimming shortened V by 0 bases and J by 5 bases, and 14 bases separated the two germline ends. The CDR3 loop is CASSLALGAQTEAFF. In nucleotides, the CDR3 is TGCGCCAGCAGCTTGGCCTTGGGGGCGCAGACTGAAGCTTTCTTT.

The chain is built from TRBV20-1 and TRBJ1-4; D is undetermined. V lost 1 base and J lost 6, with 12 bases in between. The CDR3 contains 14 residues. CDR1 is DFQATT and CDR2 is SNEGSKA in the germline V gene (reference sequence). CDR3 DNA sequence: TGCAGTGCTAGAGGGGCCGGGTCGGATGAAAAACTGTTTTTT. Translating it yields CSARGAGSDEKLFF.

In this sample, this clonotype turned up once. The chain couples TRBV29-1 to TRBJ1-5, with no clear D. Trimming took 6 bases from V and 7 from J, leaving 16 bases between them. This CDR3 region has 13 residues. Germline CDR1 is SQVTM and CDR2 is ANQGSEA. CDR3 protein: CSVEGGSGQPQHF. CDR3 coding DNA: TGCAGCGTCGAGGGAGGTAGTGGACAGCCCCAGCATTTT.

In this sample, this clonotype turned up once. The chain recombines TRBV9 with TRBJ2-2; 9 nucleotides agree with TRBD2. The CDR3 is 17 amino acids. V trimming: 0 bases; J trimming: 2 bases; junction bases outside the gene matches: 5. From germline, CDR1 is SGDLS and CDR2 YYNGEE. The CDR3 DNA reads as TGTGCCAGCAGCGTAGTGCCTAGCGGGGTCAACACCGGGGAGCTGTTTTTT. Protein: CASSVVPSGVNTGELFF.

The chain carries TRBV3-1 and TRBJ2-1; D is ambiguous. The germline V gene encodes CDR1 LGHDT and CDR2 YNNKEL (reference sequence). The CDR3 loop spans 16 amino acids. The V gene lost 1 base and the J gene lost 3 bases, with 13 bases spanning the gap. Written as DNA, the CDR3 is TGTGCCAGCAGCCAAGGGGTCGCGCAGGTCTACAATGAGCAGTTCTTC. Its protein is CASSQGVAQVYNEQFF.

The gene calls are TRBV19 and TRBJ2-2; TRBD1 matches 10 bases. V trimming: 6 bases; J trimming: 5 bases; junction bases outside the gene matches: 6. Per the germline V gene, CDR1 is LNHDA and CDR2 is SQIVND (reference sequence). This CDR3 is 15 amino acids long. CDR3 sequence (DNA): TGTGCCAGTAGGGCCGGGACAGGGGCAACCGGGGAGCTGTTTTTT. Amino acid sequence: CASRAGTGATGELFF.

V usage is TRBV27 and J usage is TRBJ2-5; 14 bases line up with TRBD2. V trimming: 3 bases; J trimming: 4 bases; junction bases outside the gene matches: 4. Germline V gene lookup returns CDR1 MNHEY and CDR2 SMNVEV (reference sequence). The CDR3 spans 16 residues. The CDR3 sequence is CASSFRGLAGVETQYF. CDR3 in DNA: TGTGCCAGCAGTTTCAGGGGACTAGCGGGGGTAGAGACCCAGTACTTC.

This clonotype was recorded a few times. The CDR3 here is CATREPGEGYTF. For the CDR3, the DNA is TGTGCCACCCGCGAGCCAGGGGAAGGCTACACCTTC. J is TRBJ1-2 and V is TRBV6-1, with D possibly being TRBD1 (6 bases). From germline, CDR1 is MNHNS and CDR2 SASEGT. V gave up 10 bases and J gave up 8 bases, with 17 bases separating them. This CDR3 contains 12 residues.

V and J are TRBV11-2 and TRBJ2-1, with TRBD2 identical over 8 bases. CDR3 length equals 14 residues. Looked up from germline, CDR1 is SGHAT and CDR2 is FQNNGV. J lost 8 bases, V lost 1 base, and 4 bases had no gene match. This CDR3 reads CASSLGGLADEQFF. In nucleotides, the CDR3 is TGTGCCAGCAGCTTAGGCGGACTAGCCGATGAGCAGTTCTTC.

This chain connects TRBV12-3 or TRBV12-4 to TRBJ2-7; 7 positions match TRBD1. With 3 bases clipped from V and 0 bases from J, the junction kept 8 bases outside the gene matches. CDR3 length: 16 residues. The CDR3 spells CASSLESWDSSYEQYF. In DNA form, the CDR3 reads TGTGCCAGCAGTTTGGAATCGTGGGACAGCTCCTACGAGCAGTACTTC.

This clonotype came up once. The gene calls are TRBV13 and TRBJ2-7; 9 nucleotides align to TRBD1. Germline V lookup: CDR1 PRHDT, CDR2 FYEKMQ (reference sequence). The trim removed 6 bases at V and 2 bases at J, leaving 8 bases unmatched. This CDR3 region has 15 residues. The CDR3 reads CASSPSDRGTYEQYF. The CDR3, as DNA: TGTGCCAGCAGTCCCTCGGACAGGGGCACCTACGAGCAGTACTTC.

V is TRBV20-1 and J is TRBJ2-1; 10 nucleotides line up with TRBD2. The trim removed 5 bases at V and 4 bases at J, leaving 14 bases unmatched. The CDR3 has 17 residues. CDR1 is DFQATT and CDR2 is SNEGSKA in the germline V gene (reference sequence). The CDR3 reads CSAPPRVGSGRYNEQFF. CDR3 sequence (DNA): TGCAGTGCTCCCCCCCGTGTAGGTAGCGGGAGGTACAATGAGCAGTTCTTC.

The chain has TRBV20-1 and TRBJ2-5; 9 bases match TRBD2. After removal of 3 bases from V and 1 base from J, the junction contained 0 bases not matched to a gene. This CDR3 region has 13 residues. The germline CDR1 and CDR2 sequences are DFQATT and SNEGSKA (reference sequence). In DNA form, the CDR3 reads TGCAGTGCTAGGACTAGCGGCCAAGAGACCCAGTACTTC. Encoded protein: CSARTSGQETQYF.

This sequence joins TRBV4-1 and TRBJ2-5, with 12 bases identical to TRBD1. Trimming at V came to 3 bases and at J to 5 bases, leaving 4 bases not matched to a gene. This CDR3 contains 15 residues. Germline values: CDR1 MGHRA, CDR2 YSYEKL. Here the CDR3 DNA reads TGCGCCAGCAGCCACCCGGGACAGGGGGCTGAGACCCAGTACTTC. Protein product: CASSHPGQGAETQYF.